The next 8 T cell receptor beta chains were all read from a single sample in a study of regulatory T cells in long-lasting Graves disease. Arm-PCR of CDR3 regions with iRepertoire HTBI primers generated TCR beta libraries. Each CDR3 protein gets one entry after TCRdb re-called the multiplex PCR reads with MiXCR. The data contain about 400,000 distinct CDR3 sequences, around a sixth of them singletons. Noted time point: newly diagnosed GD, antithyroid drugs for less than 3 months. The authors made the TCR library using RNA they extracted from PBMCs. Source: peripheral blood mononuclear cells (PBMCs), taken at new diagnosis, from a patient treated with antithyroid drugs. These receptors all come from a female donor with Graves disease.

The table lists this clonotype with many counts. The junction and the germline gene differ at one end; a read error may be behind it. V usage is TRBV6-2 or TRBV6-3 and J usage is TRBJ2-3; no clear D. CDR1 and CDR2 from the germline V gene are MNHEY and SVGEGT. The CDR3 runs to 15 residues. CDR3 DNA: TGTGCCAGCAGCTACTCTTCGCATGGTCGGGATACGCAGTATTTT. Amino acids: CASSYSSHGRDTQYF.

The chain joins TRBV4-3 to TRBJ2-7; unclear D gene. CDR1 and CDR2 from the germline V gene are LGHNA and YSLEER. CDR3 length: 15 amino acids. Trimming removed 3 bases from V and 2 bases from J, with 14 bases in between. In DNA form, the CDR3 reads TGCGCCAGCAGCCAGATTTCCGGGTACACCTACGAGCAGTACTTC. Its translation: CASSQISGYTYEQYF.

The CDR3 sequence is CASSLGYSPALSLHF. The CDR3 region has the DNA TGTGCCAGCAGCTTAGGGTACAGCCCCGCTTTGTCCCTCCACTTT. The rearrangement links TRBV7-9 to TRBJ1-6; no reliable D call. Trimming pared 1 base from V and 14 bases from J, leaving 18 bases between. Germline-derived CDR1 and CDR2 are SEHNR and FQNEAQ (reference sequence). This CDR3 spans 15 amino acids.

This clonotype was seen repeatedly, ten times or more. J is TRBJ2-7 and V is TRBV11-1, with TRBD1 matching 7 bases. The CDR3 length is 14 residues. Germline V lookup: CDR1 SGHAT, CDR2 FQDESV (reference sequence). With V trimmed by 1 base and J by 5 bases, 5 bases remained unmatched. DNA of the CDR3: TGTGCCAGCAGCTTAGGCGGACAGGTCGACGAGCAGTACTTC. Translated: CASSLGGQVDEQYF.

As to this clonotype: It may be a read error: a sequence one base away is much more abundant. This chain uses TRBV7-2 with TRBJ2-1; 9 nucleotides agree with TRBD2. The CDR3 loop spans 15 amino acids. The germline V gene has CDR1 SGHTA and CDR2 FQGNSA. CDR3 in amino acids: CACSPSGRNYNEQFF. Written as DNA, the CDR3 is TGTGCCTGCAGTCCGAGCGGGAGGAATTACAATGAGCAGTTCTTC.

This chain links TRBV5-4 with TRBJ2-5; D not resolved. Trimming left V 4 bases short and J 3 bases short, with 10 bases between. The germline gives CDR1 SGHNT, CDR2 YYREEE (reference sequence). The CDR3 runs to 13 residues. CDR3 region: CASSKGEEETQYF. CDR3 nucleotide sequence: TGTGCCAGCAGCAAGGGTGAGGAAGAGACCCAGTACTTC.

This clonotype has more than one count but fewer than ten. This chain links TRBV9 with TRBJ2-6; the D call may be TRBD1 or TRBD2 (5 bases each). The V and J ends lost 0 bases and 0 bases respectively, with 16 bases between them. Germline values: CDR1 SGDLS, CDR2 YYNGEE. The CDR3 is 19 residues long. The CDR3 loop is CASSVGSAGTSSGANVLTF. In nucleotides, the CDR3 is TGTGCCAGCAGCGTAGGGTCCGCAGGGACGAGCTCTGGGGCCAACGTCCTGACTTTC.

The chain links TRBV6-2 or TRBV6-3 to TRBJ2-1; TRBD2 matches at 11 bases. This CDR3 has 17 residues. The V gene end was trimmed by 5 bases and the J gene end by 8 bases; junction bases not matched to a gene: 14. CDR1 is MNHEY and CDR2 is SVGEGT in the germline V gene. This CDR3 reads CASSPRARLAGGDEQFF. In DNA, the CDR3 is TGTGCCAGCAGTCCTCGGGCCCGGCTAGCGGGAGGTGATGAGCAGTTCTTC.